Presented here are 8 T cell receptor beta chains from one specimen sequenced in a study of identical twins. Using its own MiXCR run on the 5' RACE reads, TCRdb lists one record per CDR3 protein. This sample carries 1.5 million to 2 million distinct CDR3 sequences, roughly 35% of them seen once, and the ten largest clones take less than 0.35%. The material sequenced was cord blood. The receptors stem from a newborn girl in good health.

This clonotype was seen ten or more times. The chain joins TRBV29-1 to TRBJ1-2; D is unclear. Germline CDR1 SQVTM, CDR2 ANQGSEA. Between the trimmed V and J ends, which lost 5 bases and 5 bases, there was a span of 15 bases. There are 13 residues in the CDR3. In DNA form, the CDR3 reads TGCAGCGTTCCGGTATTCGGGCGTTATGGCTACACCTTC. Its protein product is CSVPVFGRYGYTF. Drawing the rest from reference TRBV29-1 and TRBJ1-2, the complete variable domain is SAVISQKPSRDICQRGTSLTIQCQVDSQVTMMFWYRQQPGQSLTLIATANQGSEATYESGFVIDKFPISRPNLTFSTLTVSNMSPEDSSIYLCSVPVFGRYGYTFGSGTRLTVV.

This clonotype was detected only a few times. This sequence joins TRBV18 and TRBJ2-3; 11 bases agree with TRBD2. Trimming removed 3 bases from V and 5 bases from J; junction bases left unmatched: 7. CDR1 KGHSH and CDR2 LQKENI come from the germline V gene. The CDR3 totals 16 residues. The CDR3 loop reads CASSPTSGSMEDTQYF. The CDR3 DNA sequence: TGTGCCAGCTCACCTACTAGCGGGAGTATGGAAGATACGCAGTATTTT.

The chain's CDR3 is CASSLAWGQGHQPQHF. In DNA, the CDR3 is TGTGCCAGCAGCTTAGCGTGGGGACAGGGTCATCAGCCCCAGCATTTT. The chain has TRBV7-8 and TRBJ1-5; 9 nucleotides match TRBD1. Germline-derived CDR1 and CDR2 are SGHVS and FQNEAQ. This CDR3 contains 16 residues. V shed 0 bases and J 5 bases; nucleotides not matched to a gene: 5. The whole variable domain, remainder taken from reference TRBV7-8 and TRBJ1-5, is GAGVSQSPRYKVAKRGQDVALRCDPISGHVSLFWYQQALGQGPEFLTYFQNEAQLDKSGLPSDRFFAERPEGSVSTLKIQRTQQEDSAVYLCASSLAWGQGHQPQHFGDGTRLSIL.

The chain uses TRBV2 and TRBJ2-3, with 10 bases aligning to TRBD2. Germline trimming cut 8 bases from V and 4 bases from J; bases unmatched to any gene: 9. Per the germline V gene, CDR1 is SNHLY and CDR2 is FYNNEI. The length of the CDR3 is 15 residues. The CDR3 DNA is TGTGCCAGCCAAGAGCGGGGGGGCCGCTCAGATACGCAGTATTTT. This encodes CASQERGGRSDTQYF.

The V call is TRBV29-1, the J call TRBJ2-1; tentatively, D is TRBD2 (5 bases). This CDR3 comprises 18 residues. The V and J ends lost 6 bases and 0 bases respectively, with 24 bases between them. The germline V gene encodes CDR1 SQVTM and CDR2 ANQGSEA. CDR3 sequence reads: CSVCAGDRSRGSYNEQFF. The DNA of the CDR3 is TGCAGCGTATGTGCCGGGGATAGGAGCCGGGGCTCCTACAATGAGCAGTTCTTC.

Comment on this clonotype: This sequence may be a read error, since a much larger clone differs from it by one base. The CDR3 is CASSQPLSYEQYF. CDR3 DNA: TGTGCCAGCAGCCAACCCCTCTCCTACGAGCAGTACTTC. The chain recombines TRBV3-1 with TRBJ2-7; D is ambiguous. Trimming cost V 2 bases and J 0 bases, with 5 bases left between them. The CDR3 spans 13 residues. Germline assignment: CDR1 LGHDT and CDR2 YNNKEL (reference sequence).

This clonotype was observed many times. This chain connects TRBV10-3 to TRBJ2-4, with 10 bases lining up with TRBD1. CDR3 size: 14 residues. Looked up from germline, CDR1 is ENHRY and CDR2 is SYGVKD. The V gene end was trimmed by 6 bases and the J gene end by 3 bases; junction bases not matched to a gene: 2. CDR3 residues: CAISGTGDKNIQYF. CDR3 coding DNA: TGTGCCATCAGCGGGACAGGGGACAAAAACATTCAGTACTTC.

This clonotype was detected only a few times. The chain couples TRBV11-2 to TRBJ1-1; tentative D call: TRBD1 (6 bases). The germline CDR1 and CDR2 sequences are SGHAT and FQNNGV. Trimming shortened V by 8 bases and J by 1 base, and 17 bases separated the two germline ends. The CDR3 contains 15 residues. The CDR3 sequence: CASRTVSWENTEAFF. As DNA, the CDR3 is TGTGCCAGCCGGACAGTATCATGGGAGAACACTGAAGCTTTCTTT. Full variable domain (rest looked up from reference TRBV11-2 and TRBJ1-1): EAGVAQSPRYKIIEKRQSVAFWCNPISGHATLYWYQQILGQGPKLLIQFQNNGVVDDSQLPKDRFSAERLKGVDSTLKIQPAKLEDSAVYLCASRTVSWENTEAFFGQGTRLTVV.